The 8 T cell receptor beta chains presented below share a single source sample, sequenced in a study of T cells after yellow fever vaccination. One entry per CDR3 protein, called by TCRdb with MiXCR from the 5' RACE reads. The sample consists of some 260,000 distinct CDR3 sequences, around 5.2% of them appearing once. The sequences come from CD4+ T cells sorted from PBMCs, collected on the day of the yellow fever booster vaccination. Source of these receptors: a man aged 18 to 35 who received the YFV17D yellow fever vaccine.

This clonotype was counted many times. This chain connects TRBV5-4 to TRBJ2-3, with 15 bases aligning to TRBD2. Germline values: CDR1 SGHNT, CDR2 YYREEE (reference sequence). The V gene end was trimmed by 4 bases and the J gene end by 2 bases; junction bases not matched to a gene: 8. The CDR3 spans 18 residues. The CDR3 bases are TGTGCCAGCAGCACCGGGACTAGCGGGGGGCGCCTCACAGATACGCAGTATTTT. Its protein is CASSTGTSGGRLTDTQYF.

This clonotype appeared a single time. The rearrangement uses TRBV5-1 and TRBJ2-1; weak D call: TRBD1 (5 bases). CDR3 length: 15 residues. Germline CDR1 SGHRS, CDR2 YFSETQ. Between the trimmed V and J ends, which lost 0 bases and 7 bases, there was a span of 14 bases. The CDR3 reads CASSLDHRPENEQFF. The DNA for the CDR3 is TGCGCCAGCAGCTTGGATCACAGGCCGGAGAATGAGCAGTTCTTC.

This chain connects TRBV10-2 to TRBJ2-7, with D possibly TRBD1 on 7 matching bases. Germline V gene lookup returns CDR1 WSHSY and CDR2 SAAADI. Trimming pared 0 bases from V and 6 bases from J, leaving 9 bases between. The CDR3 is 13 residues long. CDR3 sequence reads: CASSESRGVEQYF. The CDR3 DNA follows: TGCGCCAGCAGTGAGTCCAGGGGGGTCGAGCAGTACTTC.

This clonotype was seen many times. The CDR3 coding sequence is TGTGCCAGCTCACCAAGCCTGGACAGGATTTCGACTGAAGCTTTCTTT. It codes for CASSPSLDRISTEAFF. This chain joins TRBV18 and TRBJ1-1; 7 bases agree with TRBD1. Germline V lookup: CDR1 KGHSH, CDR2 LQKENI. This CDR3 spans 16 amino acids. V lost 2 bases, J lost 5 bases, and 11 bases stayed unmatched.

This clonotype turned up a few times. The chain recombines TRBV12-3 or TRBV12-4 with TRBJ2-3, with D perhaps TRBD2 (7 bases). This CDR3 has 12 residues. V shed 11 bases and J shed 0 bases, with 9 bases lying between them. DNA for the CDR3: TGTGCCGGGAGGGGGAGCACAGATACGCAGTATTTT. Residues: CAGRGSTDTQYF.

This clonotype was recorded a few times. The chain recombines TRBV6-2 or TRBV6-3 with TRBJ2-7; 9 nucleotides agree with TRBD1. Germline CDR1 and CDR2: MNHEY and SVGEGT. V shed 4 bases, J shed 4 bases, and the junction held 5 bases outside the gene matches. The CDR3 has 14 residues. CDR3 sequence (DNA): TGTGCCAGCAGTTTAGGACAGGGGCATTACGAGCAGTACGTC. Residues: CASSLGQGHYEQYV.

The rearrangement links TRBV2 to TRBJ2-1, with D unclear. There are 12 residues in the CDR3. Trimming removed 6 bases from V and 10 bases from J, with 13 bases in between. Germline V gene data show CDR1 as SNHLY and CDR2 as FYNNEI. DNA for the CDR3: TGTGCCAGCAGCGTAGCCCGGGCGGAGCAGTTCTTC. Residues: CASSVARAEQFF.

The V and J genes are TRBV19 and TRBJ2-1; TRBD2 is a possible D gene (6 bases). Germline lookup yields CDR1 LNHDA and CDR2 SQIVND (reference sequence). V dropped 7 bases and J dropped 5 bases, with 18 bases sitting between them. The CDR3 loop spans 15 amino acids. CDR3 DNA: TGTGCCAGTAACCCCGGGAGACTCACCGACAATGAGCAGTTCTTC. Translating it yields CASNPGRLTDNEQFF.